The sequence of this T cell receptor (beta chain) was determined in a study of T-cell reconstitution after alpha-beta-depleted transplantation in children. Unique molecular identifiers were incorporated into the prepared TCRbeta library. TCRdb itself ran the PCR reads through MiXCR, one entry per CDR3 protein. The sample has about 610,000 distinct CDR3 sequences, roughly a tenth seen once. The sequenced sample was PBMCs from the stem cell graft donor, obtained from the stem cell graft. The sequence was collected from a human donor who donated a stem cell graft to a child with acute myeloid leukemia.

In nucleotides, the CDR3 is TGTGCCAGCAGCTTTGGGACTAGCTTAGCGCCCGGGGAGCTGTTTTTT. Protein: CASSFGTSLAPGELFF. The chain combines TRBV7-3 with TRBJ2-2; 9 bases are a match to TRBD2. Germline CDR1 SGHTA, CDR2 FQGTGA. Germline trimming cut 3 bases from V and 6 bases from J; bases unmatched to any gene: 8. The CDR3 consists of 16 residues. The full variable domain, in which reference TRBV7-3 and TRBJ2-2 provide the parts outside the CDR3, is GAGVSQTPSNKVTEKGKYVELRCDPISGHTALYWYRQSLGQGPEFLIYFQGTGAADDSGLPNDRFFAVRPEGSVSTLKIQRTERGDSAVYLCASSFGTSLAPGELFFGEGSRLTVL.